This TCR beta chain was identified in a study of control samples from healthy donors and cancer patients. Only in-frame clones appear in the TCRdb table, and some are missing; sequencing was by immunoSEQ multiplex PCR. The sample lists approximately 41,000 clones; about 95% were seen once. Germline values: CDR1 WNHNN, CDR2 SYGVQD (reference sequence). The CDR3 has 13 amino acids. J lost 7 bases, V lost 5 bases, and 8 bases had no gene match. The chain has TRBV10-1 and TRBJ2-7; 7 positions match TRBD2. The receptor was derived from a man in his 60s in good health. Input material: blood. The CDR3 here is CASSLAGAQEQYF. The CDR3 nucleotides read TGCGCCAGCAGTCTTGCGGGAGCCCAGGAGCAGTACTTC.